These T cell receptor beta chains were read from a single sample in a study of blood T cell repertoires in COVID-19. TCRdb keeps only in-frame clones here, not all; method: immunoSEQ multiplex PCR. Of hundreds of thousands of clones in the sample, 75% to 90% are singletons; the top ten hold over 10%. Sample: peripheral blood. These receptors came from a woman aged 55-75 years with active or convalescent COVID-19. CDR3s include the opening cysteine and the closing phenylalanine or tryptophan. A D gene is named only where the DNA matches it firmly. Rows give clone size only sometimes, using once, few, many, or a class for an expanded clone.

NA	TRBJ1-2	TRBV6-1	TRBD1	CASSDLKQAGGNGRYTF	TGTGCCAGCAGTGATTTGAAGCAGGCAGGGGGAAATGGTCGCTACACCTTC
once	TRBJ1-1	TRBV2	NA	CASSDGFWTVGTEAFF	TGTGCCAGCAGTGACGGCTTTTGGACTGTCGGGACTGAAGCTTTCTTT
NA	TRBJ2-7	TRBV30	TRBD2	CAWRPTSGGRPYEQYF	TGTGCCTGGAGACCAACTAGCGGGGGACGCCCCTACGAGCAGTACTTC
NA	TRBJ1-5	TRBV7-9	NA	CASSFVTGDQPQHF	TGTGCCAGCAGCTTCGTGACAGGAGATCAGCCCCAGCATTTT
NA	TRBJ1-6	TRBV7-3	TRBD1	CASSLGDRGNSPLHF	TGTGCCAGCAGCTTAGGGGACAGGGGGAATTCACCCCTCCACTTT
NA	TRBJ2-1	TRBV6-5	TRBD1	CASRRGTGTYNEQFF	TGTGCCAGCAGGCGCGGGACAGGGACATACAATGAGCAGTTCTTC
NA	TRBJ1-2	TRBV6-4	NA	CASSQDRGVNYGYTF	TGTGCCAGCAGTCAGGATAGGGGTGTAAACTATGGCTACACCTTC
NA	TRBJ2-3	TRBV11-2	TRBD2	CASSFAIAGGGTDTQYF	TGTGCCAGCAGCTTCGCTATAGCGGGGGGTGGCACAGATACGCAGTATTTT
NA	TRBJ2-1	TRBV29-1	TRBD2	CSVEGGLRNEQFF	TGCAGCGTTGAGGGGGGGTTGCGTAATGAGCAGTTCTTC
NA	TRBJ2-1	TRBV10-3	NA	CAISGDFNEQFF	TGTGCCATCAGTGGGGACTTCAATGAGCAGTTCTTC
medium-sized	TRBJ2-1	TRBV23-1	NA	CASSQSRTPSPYNEQFF	TGCGCCAGCAGTCAATCCCGGACACCCAGCCCCTACAATGAGCAGTTCTTC
NA	TRBJ1-2	TRBV27	NA	CASSLYGDNYGYTF	TGTGCCAGCAGTTTATACGGGGATAACTATGGCTACACCTTC
NA	TRBJ2-3	TRBV7-2	TRBD1	CASSLGGQGVDTQYF	TGTGCCAGCAGCTTAGGGGGACAGGGGGTTGATACGCAGTATTTT
NA	TRBJ1-6	TRBV7-9	NA	CASSPGGTPNSPLHF	TGTGCCAGCAGCCCCGGGGGGACTCCGAATTCACCCCTCCACTTT
NA	TRBJ1-3	TRBV7-2	NA	CASSRVRSGNTIYF	TGTGCCAGCAGCCGGGTTCGTTCTGGAAACACCATATATTTT
NA	TRBJ2-5	TRBV7-7	NA	CASSLTVSGTQYF	TGTGCCAGCAGCTTGACGGTCTCAGGGACCCAGTACTTC
NA	TRBJ2-3	TRBV5-1	NA	CASSLEAHTDTQYF	TGCGCCAGCAGCTTAGAAGCCCACACAGATACGCAGTATTTT
NA	TRBJ2-1	TRBV27	NA	CASSPGGSRSREQFF	TGTGCCAGCAGCCCTGGAGGGTCAAGGTCGCGCGAGCAGTTCTTC
NA	TRBJ1-1	TRBV6-1	NA	CASSEGSTGSPFF	TGTGCCAGCAGTGAAGGTTCGACCGGTAGCCCTTTCTTT
few	TRBJ2-2	TRBV11-2	NA	CASSLEGGSNTGELFF	TGTGCCAGCAGCTTAGAGGGGGGATCGAACACCGGGGAGCTGTTTTTT
NA	TRBJ1-6	TRBV5-1	NA	CASSRGSLGGNSPLHF	TGCGCCAGCAGTCGAGGTTCCTTGGGAGGGAATTCACCCCTCCACTTT
NA	TRBJ2-4	TRBV3-1/TRBV3-2	TRBD2	CASSRGLADNNIQYF	TGTGCCAGCAGCCGGGGACTAGCGGACAATAACATTCAGTACTTC
NA	TRBJ2-1	TRBV14	TRBD2	CASSPRLAGGPEQFF	TGTGCCAGCAGCCCCAGACTAGCGGGGGGGCCTGAGCAGTTCTTC
NA	TRBJ2-5	TRBV6-5	NA	CASTRADGRRAQYF	TGTGCCAGCACCCGAGCGGACGGCAGGAGGGCCCAGTACTTC
NA	TRBJ1-5	TRBV12-5	TRBD1	CASAKTGGAGQPQHF	TGTGCTAGTGCCAAGACAGGGGGCGCGGGTCAGCCCCAGCATTTT
NA	TRBJ1-2	TRBV2	NA	CASSAGVGGYTF	TGTGCCAGCAGCGCAGGGGTTGGTGGCTACACCTTC
NA	TRBJ1-6	TRBV2	NA	CASSEVGQENSPLHF	TGTGCCAGCAGTGAAGTGGGGCAGGAAAATTCACCCCTCCACTTT
NA	TRBJ1-1	TRBV6-5	TRBD1	CATLGTGDPNTEAFF	TGTGCCACCCTCGGGACAGGGGATCCGAACACTGAAGCTTTCTTT
NA	TRBJ1-5	TRBV7-9	TRBD1	CASSLTRQGNQPQHF	TGTGCCAGCAGCTTAACCCGACAGGGTAATCAGCCCCAGCATTTT
NA	TRBJ2-4	TRBV30	NA	CAWSVAGNGIQYF	TGTGCCTGGAGTGTAGCAGGGAACGGCATTCAGTACTTC
once	TRBJ2-3	TRBV6-2/TRBV6-3	NA	CASSQRLDSTDTQYF	TGTGCCAGCAGTCAAAGACTAGACTCCACAGATACGCAGTATTTT
NA	TRBJ2-5	TRBV5-1	NA	CASSREGGATPRETQYF	TGCGCCAGCAGCCGCGAGGGGGGGGCGACCCCTCGGGAGACCCAGTACTTC
NA	TRBJ1-1	TRBV29-1	NA	CSVSLGVMNTEAFF	TGCAGCGTTTCTTTAGGGGTAATGAACACTGAAGCTTTCTTT
NA	TRBJ1-3	TRBV10-3	NA	CAISGHRGRPDSGNTIYF	TGTGCCATCAGTGGGCACCGAGGGAGGCCCGACTCTGGAAACACCATATATTTT
NA	TRBJ2-5	TRBV19	NA	CASTAGTLQETQYF	TGTGCCAGTACCGCCGGGACACTACAAGAGACCCAGTACTTC
NA	TRBJ1-4	TRBV12-3/TRBV12-4	NA	CASRRGGNEKLFF	TGTGCCAGCAGAAGGGGGGGTAATGAAAAACTGTTTTTT
few	TRBJ1-4	TRBV25-1	NA	CASSESRTGEKLFF	TGTGCCAGCAGTGAATCCAGAACGGGTGAAAAACTGTTTTTT
few	TRBJ1-6	TRBV18	TRBD1	CASSLGTGTSNSPLHF	TGTGCCAGCTCACTCGGGACAGGGACTTCAAATTCACCCCTCCACTTT
once	TRBJ1-1	TRBV6-5	NA	CASSYGGLRSEAFF	TGTGCCAGCAGTTACGGGGGGTTAAGGAGTGAAGCTTTCTTT
NA	TRBJ2-3	TRBV7-3	TRBD2	CASSSGGTTDTQYF	TGTGCCAGCAGCTCGGGGGGGACCACAGATACGCAGTATTTT
NA	TRBJ2-7	TRBV18	TRBD1	CASSPDRGPSYEQYF	TGTGCCAGCTCACCAGACAGGGGGCCCTCCTACGAGCAGTACTTC
NA	TRBJ1-6	TRBV28	TRBD1	CASSFRPTGGSYNSPLHF	TGTGCCAGCAGTTTCCGCCCGACAGGGGGATCCTATAATTCACCCCTCCACTTT
NA	TRBJ1-2	TRBV11-2	NA	CASSSTGMSYGYTF	TGTGCCAGCAGCTCCACAGGTATGAGCTATGGCTACACCTTC
NA	TRBJ2-5	TRBV7-3	NA	CASSLAAGETQYF	TGTGCCAGCAGCTTAGCGGCAGGGGAGACCCAGTACTTC
once	TRBJ1-2	TRBV5-1	NA	CASRLIENRDDYGYTF	TGCGCCAGCAGGCTAATAGAGAACAGGGATGACTATGGCTACACCTTC
few	TRBJ2-3	TRBV29-1	TRBD1	CSGAEQGAKDTQYF	TGCAGCGGGGCGGAACAGGGGGCGAAAGATACGCAGTATTTT
NA	TRBJ1-1	TRBV18	TRBD1	CASSPGQGARTEAFF	TGTGCCAGCTCACCGGGACAGGGGGCGCGAACTGAAGCTTTCTTT
NA	TRBJ1-2	TRBV3-1/TRBV3-2	NA	CASSQDQPGNYGYTF	TGTGCCAGCAGCCAAGATCAACCAGGGAACTATGGCTACACCTTC
NA	TRBJ1-6	TRBV12-3/TRBV12-4	TRBD1	CASTGQINSPLHF	TGTGCCAGCACGGGACAGATAAATTCACCCCTCCACTTT
NA	TRBJ2-2	TRBV7-8	TRBD2	CASSPRGGRNTGELFF	TGTGCCAGCAGCCCCCGGGGGGGGCGGAACACCGGGGAGCTGTTTTTT
NA	TRBJ1-6	TRBV5-4	NA	CASSLDSFFPLHF	TGTGCCAGCAGCCTGGACAGTTTCTTTCCCCTCCACTTT
medium-sized	TRBJ1-5	TRBV6-1	NA	CASSESGYSNQPQHF	TGTGCCAGCAGTGAATCGGGTTATAGCAATCAGCCCCAGCATTTT
many	TRBJ2-1	TRBV6-5	NA	CASRDPSSYNEQFF	TGTGCCAGCAGAGATCCCAGCTCCTACAATGAGCAGTTCTTC
NA	TRBJ1-2	TRBV5-8	NA	CASSLADGLTGYTF	TGTGCCAGCAGCTTGGCCGATGGACTGACGGGCTACACCTTC
NA	TRBJ1-6	TRBV27	TRBD1	CASSSRQGSYSPLHF	TGTGCCAGCAGTTCACGACAGGGTTCTTATTCACCCCTCCACTTT
NA	TRBJ2-3	TRBV5-4	NA	CASTPLGDLAQYF	TGTGCCAGCACCCCCTTGGGAGATCTGGCGCAGTATTTT
NA	TRBJ1-5	TRBV7-8	NA	CASSLASGTGRVNQPQHF	TGTGCCAGCAGCTTAGCGTCGGGCACAGGGAGGGTCAATCAGCCCCAGCATTTT
once	TRBJ1-1	TRBV18	NA	CASSPAGRGTEAFF	TGTGCCAGCTCACCAGCGGGTCGGGGAACTGAAGCTTTCTTT
NA	TRBJ2-5	TRBV4-1	TRBD2	CASSQGTSGGARETQYF	TGCGCCAGCAGCCAAGGGACTAGCGGGGGGGCTAGAGAGACCCAGTACTTC